The 4 T cell receptor beta chains below all came from one sample that was sequenced in a study of blood T cell repertoires in COVID-19. Sequencing was performed with immunoSEQ multiplex PCR; in TCRdb, only in-frame clones are kept and a portion is missing. The table shows 400,000 to 500,000 clones, with 70% to 90% occurring only once. Input material: PBMCs or T cells enriched from blood (not recorded which). The receptors were sampled from a young woman who had been exposed to COVID-19.

The chain couples TRBV7-9 to TRBJ2-1; perhaps TRBD2 as D (5 bases). Deletions cut 1 base from V and 0 bases from J, with 13 bases between. The CDR3 consists of 17 residues. Germline CDR1 SEHNR, CDR2 FQNEAQ (reference sequence). CDR3 sequence: CASSLVLATGSYNEQFF. CDR3 DNA sequence: TGTGCCAGCAGCTTAGTATTAGCGACCGGCTCCTACAATGAGCAGTTCTTC.

This chain joins TRBV28 and TRBJ2-7; 10 positions match TRBD2. Looked up from germline, CDR1 is MDHEN and CDR2 is SYDVKM. Trimming removed 1 base from V and 8 bases from J; junction bases left unmatched: 11. This CDR3 is 16 amino acids long. The CDR3 DNA reads as TGTGCCAGCAGTTTATCCTCCCCAGCGGGAGGGCTCAAGCAGTACTTC. Translation: CASSLSSPAGGLKQYF. The full variable domain, rest sourced from reference TRBV28 and TRBJ2-7, is DVKVTQSSRYLVKRTGEKVFLECVQDMDHENMFWYRQDPGLGLRLIYFSYDVKMKEKGDIPEGYSVSREKKERFSLILESASTNQTSMYLCASSLSSPAGGLKQYFGPGTRLTVT.

The genes are TRBV10-3 and TRBJ2-7, with 9 bases matching TRBD1. The CDR3 totals 14 residues. Germline CDR1 reads ENHRY; CDR2 reads SYGVKD. V shed 3 bases and J 6 bases; nucleotides not matched to a gene: 6. The chain's CDR3 is CAISERTGEVEQYF. The CDR3 nucleotides are TGTGCCATCAGTGAAAGGACAGGGGAGGTCGAGCAGTACTTC.

The chain couples TRBV6-2 or TRBV6-3 to TRBJ1-1; 9 nucleotides align to TRBD1. Per the germline V gene, CDR1 is MNHEY and CDR2 is SVGEGT. The CDR3 has 16 amino acids. J gave up 1 base and V 2 bases, and 5 bases lay outside the gene matches. CDR3 amino acids: CASSYGRDRANTEAFF. CDR3 DNA: TGTGCCAGCAGTTACGGCCGGGACAGGGCGAACACTGAAGCTTTCTTT.